One sample yielded the 20 T cell receptor beta chains listed below, sequenced in a study of cytomegalovirus exposure and HLA in healthy donors. PCR employed 60 Vbeta and 13 Jbeta primers. Clones were sequenced by immunoSEQ multiplex PCR, and TCRdb holds only the in-frame ones, with some missing. The profile shows over 150,000 clones, 80% of them singletons. Sequenced: PBMCs. The receptor source for this set is a woman aged 50 to 60 in good health and CMV-seropositive.

The gene calls are TRBV30 and TRBJ2-7; D is perhaps TRBD2 (5 bases). CDR3 length: 12 amino acids. With 8 bases removed from V and 4 bases from J, the gap between germline ends came to 15 bases. Germline lookup yields CDR1 GTSNPN and CDR2 SVGIG (reference sequence). The CDR3 protein is CAPITEDYEQYF. The CDR3, as DNA: TGTGCCCCAATCACGGAGGATTACGAGCAGTACTTC.

The V call is TRBV18, the J call TRBJ2-7; D is possibly TRBD1 (5 bases). V shed 5 bases and J shed 0 bases, with 11 bases lying between them. Germline V CDR1 and CDR2: KGHSH, LQKENI. The CDR3 contains 14 residues. The CDR3, as DNA: TGTGCCAGCTCAGGCAGGGTAAACTCCTACGAGCAGTACTTC. As protein: CASSGRVNSYEQYF.

V is TRBV12-5 and J is TRBJ2-7; 9 bases are a match to TRBD2. With V trimmed by 1 base and J by 3 bases, 10 bases remained unmatched. From germline, CDR1 is LGHNT and CDR2 FRNRAP. This CDR3 region has 17 residues. The CDR3 is CASGLELSSGDFYEQYF. CDR3 coding DNA: TGTGCTAGTGGTTTGGAACTTTCTAGCGGGGACTTCTACGAGCAGTACTTC.

The V call is TRBV18, the J call TRBJ1-1; the match to TRBD1 covers 10 bases. The CDR3 is 14 residues long. J gave up 6 bases and V 5 bases, and 6 bases lay outside the gene matches. Per germline, CDR1 KGHSH and CDR2 LQKENI. The CDR3 sequence is CASSSTDRGAEAFF. CDR3 in DNA: TGTGCCAGCTCATCAACGGACAGGGGGGCTGAAGCTTTCTTT.

The gene calls are TRBV7-6 and TRBJ2-4; the match to TRBD1 covers 7 bases. Trimming removed 5 bases from V and 5 bases from J; junction bases left unmatched: 6. Germline V gene sequence: CDR1 SGHVS, CDR2 FNYEAQ. The CDR3 sequence is 14 residues long. CDR3 residues: CASSPWTGENIQYF. The DNA of the CDR3 is TGTGCCAGCAGCCCTTGGACAGGAGAAAACATTCAGTACTTC.

Concerning this clone: A junction boundary mismatches the germline segment, possibly from a read error. V usage is TRBV6-1 and J usage is TRBJ2-7, with 7 bases aligning to TRBD2. CDR1 is MNHNS, CDR2 SASEGT, per germline. The CDR3 has 14 amino acids. CDR3 in amino acids: CVSTSVYDSYEQYF. The CDR3 DNA reads as TGTGTCAGCACTAGCGTATATGACTCCTACGAGCAGTACTTC.

V usage is TRBV7-6 and J usage is TRBJ1-3, with 7 bases fitting TRBD1. Trimming removed 5 bases from V and 0 bases from J; junction bases left unmatched: 4. Germline-derived CDR1 and CDR2 are SGHVS and FNYEAQ. This CDR3 has 15 amino acids. In nucleotides, the CDR3 is TGTGCCAGCAGCCCGGGACAGCCCTCTGGAAACACCATATATTTT. Translating it yields CASSPGQPSGNTIYF. Looking up the rest from reference TRBV7-6 and TRBJ1-3 gives the full variable domain: GAGVSQSPRYKVTKRGQDVALRCDPISGHVSLYWYRQALGQGPEFLTYFNYEAQQDKSGLPNDRFSAERPEGSISTLTIQRTEQRDSAMYRCASSPGQPSGNTIYFGEGSWLTVV.

This clone was recorded a few times. The chain carries TRBV28 and TRBJ1-2, with D unresolved. CDR1 is MDHEN and CDR2 is SYDVKM in the germline V gene. CDR3 length: 12 amino acids. The V end lost 5 bases, the J end lost 4 bases, and 8 bases lay between the germline ends. The CDR3 DNA reads TGTGCCAGCAGTGACCCGGGCTATGGCTACACCTTC. Its protein product is CASSDPGYGYTF.

This clone is a singleton in its sample. This chain connects TRBV4-3 to TRBJ1-1; no firm D call. Trimming took off 0 bases at V and 1 base at J, with 18 bases between the two ends. There are 18 residues in the CDR3. The V gene's germline CDR1 is LGHNA and CDR2 YSLEER. The CDR3 region has the DNA TGCGCCAGCAGCCAAGACTACACAGATATAGTGGGGAACACTGAAGCTTTCTTT. This sequence encodes CASSQDYTDIVGNTEAFF.

This clone was detected once. J is TRBJ1-1 and V is TRBV5-1; D not resolved. There are 14 residues in the CDR3. Looked up from germline, CDR1 is SGHRS and CDR2 is YFSETQ. V was pared by 4 bases and J by 0 bases, with 10 bases between. CDR3 DNA: TGCGCCAGCAGCCTCTCTACAGTGAACACTGAAGCTTTCTTT. It yields the protein CASSLSTVNTEAFF.

The genes are TRBV5-6 and TRBJ1-4; perhaps TRBD1 as D (6 bases). V lost 2 bases to trimming and J lost 0 bases, with 8 bases between them. This CDR3 is built from 15 residues. The V gene's germline CDR1 is SGHDT and CDR2 YYEEEE. CDR3 DNA sequence: TGTGCCAGCAGCTTCGGACAGACAACTAATGAAAAACTGTTTTTT. Amino acids: CASSFGQTTNEKLFF.

The chain uses TRBV11-1 and TRBJ2-1; 9 nucleotides agree with TRBD2. Germline CDR1 reads SGHAT; CDR2 reads FQDESV (reference sequence). The CDR3 contains 15 residues. The junction had 1 base not matched to a gene; V was cut back by 0 bases and J by 4 bases. The CDR3 DNA reads as TGTGCCAGCAGCTTAGCTGCGGGGGGGTACAATGAGCAGTTCTTC. This sequence encodes CASSLAAGGYNEQFF.

This chain uses TRBV7-9 with TRBJ2-1; 14 bases line up with TRBD2. In germline, CDR1 is SEHNR, CDR2 FQNEAQ (reference sequence). J lost 0 bases, V lost 5 bases, and 9 bases had no gene match. The CDR3 runs to 19 residues. The CDR3 reads CASSHPGLAGGGSYNEQFF. CDR3 DNA: TGTGCCAGCAGCCATCCTGGACTAGCGGGGGGCGGCTCCTACAATGAGCAGTTCTTC.

The chain employs TRBV4-1 and TRBJ2-5; possibly TRBD1 for D (5 bases). The CDR3 is 14 residues long. V was shortened by 4 bases and J by 4 bases, with 13 bases between the two germline ends. Germline V gives CDR1 MGHRA, CDR2 YSYEKL. The CDR3 reads CASSLGVSGETQYF. The CDR3 nucleotides read TGCGCCAGCAGCCTAGGGGTTTCGGGAGAGACCCAGTACTTC.

The V and J genes are TRBV19 and TRBJ1-2; D not certain. V was trimmed by 5 bases and J by 2 bases, leaving 9 bases between them. Germline loops: CDR1 LNHDA, CDR2 SQIVND (reference sequence). The CDR3 sequence is 13 residues long. CDR3 in amino acids: CASSSPGNYGYTF. CDR3 bases: TGTGCCAGTAGTTCCCCGGGGAACTATGGCTACACCTTC.

The chain joins TRBV7-2 to TRBJ2-1; D not resolved. CDR1 is SGHTA and CDR2 is FQGNSA in the germline V gene. Trimming left V 1 base short and J 10 bases short, with 11 bases between. The CDR3 totals 13 residues. The chain's CDR3 is CASSLDGSGEQFF. The CDR3 DNA reads as TGTGCCAGCAGCTTAGATGGGTCCGGGGAGCAGTTCTTC.

V and J are TRBV5-1 and TRBJ1-2, with D possibly matching TRBD1 (6 bases). V was trimmed by 0 bases and J by 0 bases, leaving 9 bases between them. The CDR3 is 15 amino acids. CDR1 and CDR2 (germline): SGHRS, YFSETQ. The CDR3 is CASSLGGQSNYGYTF. CDR3 sequence (DNA): TGCGCCAGCAGCTTGGGAGGACAGTCTAACTATGGCTACACCTTC. Together with reference TRBV5-1 and TRBJ1-2, the CDR3 gives the full variable domain: KAGVTQTPRYLIKTRGQQVTLSCSPISGHRSVSWYQQTPGQGLQFLFEYFSETQRNKGNFPGRFSGRQFSNSRSEMNVSTLELGDSALYLCASSLGGQSNYGYTFGSGTRLTVV.

This clone was observed once. A junction boundary mismatches the germline segment, possibly from a read error. This rearrangement joins TRBV5-1 to TRBJ2-6; TRBD1 is a possible D gene (6 bases). The germline V gene has CDR1 SGHRS and CDR2 YFSETQ. This CDR3 is 15 amino acids long. CDR3 sequence reads: CASSLEGVGASVLTF. Here the CDR3 DNA reads TGCGCCAGCAGCTTGGAGGGGGTTGGGGCCAGCGTCCTGACTTTC.

V and J are TRBV4-3 and TRBJ1-2, with 7 positions matching TRBD1. J was trimmed by 3 bases and V by 3 bases; bases with no gene match: 7. The V gene's germline CDR1 is LGHNA and CDR2 YSLEER. The CDR3 spans 15 residues. CDR3 sequence: CASSQARGRDYGYTF. CDR3 nucleotides: TGCGCCAGCAGCCAGGCCAGGGGGAGAGACTATGGCTACACCTTC.

J is TRBJ2-7 and V is TRBV28; no firm D call. There are 12 residues in the CDR3. Looked up from germline, CDR1 is MDHEN and CDR2 is SYDVKM. Trimming cost V 6 bases and J 3 bases, with 9 bases left between them. The CDR3 coding sequence is TGTGCCAGCAGCTGGCCATTCTACGAGCAGTACTTC. The encoded protein is CASSWPFYEQYF.